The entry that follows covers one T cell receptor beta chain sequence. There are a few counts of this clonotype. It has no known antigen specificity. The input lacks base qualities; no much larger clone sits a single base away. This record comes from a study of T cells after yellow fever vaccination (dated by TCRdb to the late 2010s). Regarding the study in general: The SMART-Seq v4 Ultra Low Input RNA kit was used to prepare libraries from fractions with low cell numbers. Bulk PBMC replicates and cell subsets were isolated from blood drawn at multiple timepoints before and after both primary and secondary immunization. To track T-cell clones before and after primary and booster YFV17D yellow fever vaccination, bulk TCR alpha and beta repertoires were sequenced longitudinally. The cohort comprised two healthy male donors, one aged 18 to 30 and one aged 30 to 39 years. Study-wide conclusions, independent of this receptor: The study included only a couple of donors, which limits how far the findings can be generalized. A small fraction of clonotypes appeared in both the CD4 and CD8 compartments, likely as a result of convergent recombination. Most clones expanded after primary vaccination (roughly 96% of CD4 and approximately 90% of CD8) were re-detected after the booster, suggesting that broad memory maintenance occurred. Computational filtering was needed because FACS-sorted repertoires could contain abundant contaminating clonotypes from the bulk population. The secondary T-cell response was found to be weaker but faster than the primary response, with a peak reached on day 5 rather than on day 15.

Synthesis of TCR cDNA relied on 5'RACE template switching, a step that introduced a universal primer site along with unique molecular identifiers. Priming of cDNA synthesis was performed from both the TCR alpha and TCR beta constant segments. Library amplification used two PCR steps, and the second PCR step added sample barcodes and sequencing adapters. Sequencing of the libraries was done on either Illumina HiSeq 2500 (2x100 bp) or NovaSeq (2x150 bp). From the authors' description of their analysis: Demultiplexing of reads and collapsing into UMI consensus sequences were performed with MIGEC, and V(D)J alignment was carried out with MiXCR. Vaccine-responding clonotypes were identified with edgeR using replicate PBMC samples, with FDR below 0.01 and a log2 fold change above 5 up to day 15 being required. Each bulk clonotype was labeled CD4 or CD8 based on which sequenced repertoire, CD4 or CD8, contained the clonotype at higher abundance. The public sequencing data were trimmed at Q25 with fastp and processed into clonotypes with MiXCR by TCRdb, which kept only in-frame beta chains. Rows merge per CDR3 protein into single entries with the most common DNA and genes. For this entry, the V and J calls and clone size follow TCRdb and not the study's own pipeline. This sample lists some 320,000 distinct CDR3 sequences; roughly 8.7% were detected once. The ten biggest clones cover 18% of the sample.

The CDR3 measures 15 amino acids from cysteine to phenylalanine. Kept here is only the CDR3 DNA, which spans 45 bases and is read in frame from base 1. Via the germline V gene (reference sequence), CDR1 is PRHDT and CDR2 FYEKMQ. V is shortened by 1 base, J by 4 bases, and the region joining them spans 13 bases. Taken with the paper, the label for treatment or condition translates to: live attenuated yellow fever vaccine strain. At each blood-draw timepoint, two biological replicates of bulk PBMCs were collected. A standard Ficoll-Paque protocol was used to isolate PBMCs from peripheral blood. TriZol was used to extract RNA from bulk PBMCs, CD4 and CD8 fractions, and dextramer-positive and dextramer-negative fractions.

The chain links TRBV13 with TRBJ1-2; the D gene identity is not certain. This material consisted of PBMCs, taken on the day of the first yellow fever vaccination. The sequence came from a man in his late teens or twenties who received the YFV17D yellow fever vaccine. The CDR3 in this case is CASSLVLQSSYGYTF. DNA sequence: TGTGCCAGCAGCTTAGTTCTCCAGAGTTCCTATGGCTACACCTTC.